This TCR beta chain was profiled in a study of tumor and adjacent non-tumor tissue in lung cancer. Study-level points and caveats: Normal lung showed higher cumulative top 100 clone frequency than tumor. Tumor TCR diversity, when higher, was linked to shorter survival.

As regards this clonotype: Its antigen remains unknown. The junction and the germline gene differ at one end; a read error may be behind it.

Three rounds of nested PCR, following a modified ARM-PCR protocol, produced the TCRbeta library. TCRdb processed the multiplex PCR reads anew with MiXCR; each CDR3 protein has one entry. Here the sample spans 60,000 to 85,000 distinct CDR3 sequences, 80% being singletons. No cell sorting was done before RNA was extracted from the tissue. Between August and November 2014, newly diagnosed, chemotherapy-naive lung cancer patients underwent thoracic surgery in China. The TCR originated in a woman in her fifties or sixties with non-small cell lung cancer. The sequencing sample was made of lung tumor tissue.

The CDR3 DNA reads as TGCAATGCTAGAGATCAGGGCTACGGGTACGAGCAGTACTTC. Protein: CNARDQGYGYEQYF. The chain has TRBV20-1 and TRBJ2-7; tentative D call: TRBD1 (5 bases). The CDR3 spans 14 residues. The germline V gene has CDR1 DFQATT and CDR2 SNEGSKA (reference sequence).